Below, 28 T cell receptor beta chains from the same sample are listed, as sequenced in a study of blood T cell repertoires in COVID-19. Some clones are missing from TCRdb's copy, which holds only in-frame ones; the method was immunoSEQ multiplex PCR. The data show 220,000 or so clones, with 84% seen just once and about 7% held by the top ten. Sequencing used PBMCs or T cells enriched from blood (not recorded which). These receptors were collected from a woman aged 40 to 49 who had recovered from COVID-19.

V gene TRBV7-9 combines with J gene TRBJ1-1; a possible D gene is TRBD1 (6 bases). With 5 bases removed from V and 2 bases from J, the gap between germline ends came to 15 bases. Germline CDR1 reads SEHNR; CDR2 reads FQNEAQ (reference sequence). The CDR3 loop spans 15 amino acids. The CDR3: CASSQWTDINTEAFF. The DNA of the CDR3 is TGTGCCAGCAGCCAATGGACAGATATTAACACTGAAGCTTTCTTT.

This clone was recorded only once. V gene TRBV5-1 combines with J gene TRBJ2-1; 9 nucleotides agree with TRBD2. CDR3 length: 17 amino acids. Germline CDR1 reads SGHRS; CDR2 reads YFSETQ. J was trimmed by 5 bases and V by 1 base; bases with no gene match: 10. CDR3: CASSLFAGGPIDNEQFF. The CDR3, as DNA: TGCGCCAGCAGCTTGTTTGCGGGAGGGCCAATAGACAATGAGCAGTTCTTC.

This chain links TRBV19 with TRBJ2-1; D is perhaps TRBD2 (5 bases). Trimming removed 8 bases from V and 1 base from J, with 21 bases in between. The CDR3 runs to 17 residues. The germline CDR1 and CDR2 sequences are LNHDA and SQIVND (reference sequence). CDR3 residues: CASSSRGSGLSYNEQFF. The CDR3 DNA is TGTGCCAGTTCCAGTAGAGGGTCCGGACTGTCCTACAATGAGCAGTTCTTC.

V gene TRBV7-2 combines with J gene TRBJ1-1; a possible D gene is TRBD1 (6 bases). Germline-derived CDR1 and CDR2 are SGHTA and FQGNSA. Trimming removed 5 bases from V and 7 bases from J, with 17 bases in between. This CDR3 has 14 residues. The CDR3 reads CASSPTGLLGEAFF. The CDR3 bases are TGTGCCAGCAGCCCCACAGGGCTTCTGGGTGAAGCTTTCTTT.

This chain uses TRBV10-3 with TRBJ2-3, with 14 positions matching TRBD2. The CDR3 totals 16 residues. Germline lookup yields CDR1 ENHRY and CDR2 SYGVKD. V trimming: 6 bases; J trimming: 3 bases; junction bases outside the gene matches: 5. CDR3 nucleotide sequence: TGTGCCATCAGAGCGAGGACTAGCGGGAGGACAGATACGCAGTATTTT. This translates into CAIRARTSGRTDTQYF.

The chain has TRBV7-2 and TRBJ1-3, with TRBD1 identical over 12 bases. CDR3 length: 16 residues. Germline V gene sequence: CDR1 SGHTA, CDR2 FQGNSA. The junction had 6 bases not matched to a gene; V was cut back by 5 bases and J by 4 bases. In nucleotides, the CDR3 is TGTGCCAGCAGCCTGGGACAGGGGGCGTTCGGAAACACCATATATTTT. It translates to CASSLGQGAFGNTIYF.

The rearrangement joins TRBV7-9 to TRBJ2-7, with 9 nucleotides matching TRBD1. The V and J ends lost 4 bases and 6 bases, in that order; junction bases with no gene match: 4. Per the germline V gene, CDR1 is SEHNR and CDR2 is FQNEAQ (reference sequence). This CDR3 is built from 13 residues. CDR3 in DNA: TGTGCCAGCAGCTCGGGGGACAGGGCCGAGCAGTACTTC. Translation gives CASSSGDRAEQYF.

The rearrangement joins TRBV7-2 to TRBJ1-1; unclear D gene. Looked up from germline, CDR1 is SGHTA and CDR2 is FQGNSA. The CDR3 runs to 13 residues. Trimming stripped 6 bases from V and 0 bases from J, with 8 bases between. The CDR3 region has the DNA TGTGCCAGCAGAAAAAATATGAACACTGAAGCTTTCTTT. Its translation is CASRKNMNTEAFF.

The chain is built from TRBV11-3 and TRBJ2-2; D gene uncertain. There are 12 residues in the CDR3. Germline V gene sequence: CDR1 SGHNT, CDR2 YENEEA. The germline V and J ends were trimmed by 5 bases and 5 bases, with 6 bases remaining between them. As DNA, the CDR3 is TGTGCCAGCAGCACCAGGACCGGGGAGCTGTTTTTT. It codes for CASSTRTGELFF.

The CDR3 region has the DNA TGTGCCAGCAGCTGGCGGGGTCTCCGCACAGATACGCAGTATTTT. Its protein product is CASSWRGLRTDTQYF. The V call is TRBV7-9, the J call TRBJ2-3; perhaps TRBD2 as D (6 bases). Trimming cost V 4 bases and J 1 base, with 12 bases left between them. The CDR3 sequence is 15 residues long. Germline V gene sequence: CDR1 SEHNR, CDR2 FQNEAQ (reference sequence). Based on the CDR3 plus reference TRBV7-9 and TRBJ2-3, the full variable domain is DTGVSQNPRHKITKRGQNVTFRCDPISEHNRLYWYRQTLGQGPEFLTYFQNEAQLEKSRLLSDRFSAERPKGSFSTLEIQRTEQGDSAMYLCASSWRGLRTDTQYFGPGTRLTVL.

The genes are TRBV9 and TRBJ2-2, with TRBD1 matching 10 bases. Per germline, CDR1 SGDLS and CDR2 YYNGEE. J gave up 5 bases and V 1 base, and 2 bases lay outside the gene matches. This CDR3 is built from 15 residues. The CDR3 sequence: CASSVTGQGTGELFF. The DNA of the CDR3 is TGTGCCAGCAGCGTAACGGGACAGGGGACCGGGGAGCTGTTTTTT.

The chain recombines TRBV5-1 with TRBJ2-7; D possibly corresponds to TRBD2 (5 bases). V lost 1 base to trimming and J lost 2 bases, with 7 bases between them. The CDR3 consists of 13 residues. Germline V CDR1 and CDR2: SGHRS, YFSETQ. CDR3 sequence reads: CASSLTGTYEQYF. CDR3 coding DNA: TGCGCCAGCAGCTTGACGGGAACCTACGAGCAGTACTTC.

The chain is built from TRBV7-8 and TRBJ1-5; TRBD1 agrees at 7 bases. Trimming cost V 5 bases and J 3 bases; bases outside gene matches: 7. The germline gives CDR1 SGHVS, CDR2 FQNEAQ. This CDR3 is 15 amino acids long. The CDR3 is CASSRDRAPNQPQHF. The CDR3 nucleotides are TGTGCCAGCAGCCGTGACAGGGCTCCCAATCAGCCCCAGCATTTT.

This clone was counted once. The chain carries TRBV7-2 and TRBJ1-5; D gene uncertain. With 4 bases removed from V and 3 bases from J, the gap between germline ends came to 4 bases. Germline V CDR1 and CDR2: SGHTA, FQGNSA. The CDR3 has 12 residues. For the CDR3, the DNA is TGTGCCAGCAGCTCCTTCAATCAGCCCCAGCATTTT. Translation gives CASSSFNQPQHF. The variable domain in full, with the rest retrieved from reference TRBV7-2 and TRBJ1-5, is GAGVSQSPSNKVTEKGKDVELRCDPISGHTALYWYRQSLGQGLEFLIYFQGNSAPDKSGLPSDRFSAERTGGSVSTLTIQRTQQEDSAVYLCASSSFNQPQHFGDGTRLSIL.

The genes are TRBV19 and TRBJ1-1, with D unclear. The CDR3 consists of 13 residues. V was cut by 9 bases and J by 0 bases, with 11 bases left in between. Per the germline V gene, CDR1 is LNHDA and CDR2 is SQIVND (reference sequence). CDR3 nucleotides: TGTGCCAGCAGAGGACTCCTGAACACTGAAGCTTTCTTT. Translating it yields CASRGLLNTEAFF.

In its sample, this clone was seen once. The rearrangement links TRBV4-1 to TRBJ2-6; tentatively, D is TRBD1 (6 bases). Per the germline V gene, CDR1 is MGHRA and CDR2 is YSYEKL. The CDR3 length is 16 residues. V was cut by 0 bases and J by 2 bases, with 8 bases left in between. In DNA form, the CDR3 reads TGCGCCAGCAGCCAAGATAAGGGGGCTGGGGCCAACGTCCTGACTTTC. This codes for CASSQDKGAGANVLTF.

This chain links TRBV5-1 with TRBJ1-1; a weak D match, TRBD1 (5 bases). The CDR3 is 15 residues long. V was pared by 3 bases and J by 0 bases, with 12 bases between. Germline V gene sequence: CDR1 SGHRS, CDR2 YFSETQ. The CDR3 here is CASSSNAGLNTEAFF. CDR3 nucleotide sequence: TGCGCCAGCAGCTCGAATGCAGGGTTGAACACTGAAGCTTTCTTT.

This clone was recorded a few times. The chain combines TRBV6-5 with TRBJ2-2, with TRBD1 as a possible D gene (6 bases). The CDR3 sequence is 14 residues long. Per the germline V gene, CDR1 is MNHEY and CDR2 is SVGAGI. V was shortened by 8 bases and J by 5 bases, with 15 bases between the two germline ends. The CDR3, as DNA: TGTGCCAGCGGAGAACAGGGTCGGACCGGGGAGCTGTTTTTT. It translates to CASGEQGRTGELFF.

This chain links TRBV9 with TRBJ1-4; maybe TRBD1 (5 bases). This CDR3 spans 15 amino acids. The V gene's germline CDR1 is SGDLS and CDR2 YYNGEE. V shed 1 base and J shed 6 bases, with 13 bases lying between them. The CDR3 bases are TGTGCCAGCAGCGTAAGGGGTGGCTTCGATGAAAAACTGTTTTTT. Translation: CASSVRGGFDEKLFF. The entire variable domain, with the rest obtained from reference TRBV9 and TRBJ1-4, is as follows: DSGVTQTPKHLITATGQRVTLRCSPRSGDLSVYWYQQSLDQGLQFLIQYYNGEERAKGNILERFSAQQFPDLHSELNLSSLELGDSALYFCASSVRGGFDEKLFFGSGTQLSVL.

This clone has only a few counts. The J gene is TRBJ2-5, the V gene TRBV7-2; TRBD2 matches at 13 bases. The germline V gene has CDR1 SGHTA and CDR2 FQGNSA. The CDR3 runs to 16 residues. Unmatched junction bases numbered 9, after V lost 5 bases and J lost 6 bases. The CDR3: CASSPGRTSGSKTQYF. CDR3 in DNA: TGTGCCAGCAGCCCCGGAAGGACTAGCGGGAGCAAGACCCAGTACTTC.

CDR3 loop: CSASQGDTEAFF. DNA for the CDR3: TGCAGTGCTAGTCAGGGGGATACTGAAGCTTTCTTT. This rearrangement joins TRBV20-1 to TRBJ1-1; 7 positions agree with TRBD1. Germline V gives CDR1 DFQATT, CDR2 SNEGSKA (reference sequence). V was pared by 3 bases and J by 5 bases, with 3 bases of the junction left unmatched. This CDR3 is built from 12 residues.

The chain joins TRBV7-9 to TRBJ2-3; D might be TRBD2 (5 bases). V lost 4 bases, J lost 2 bases, and 19 bases lay in between. Germline CDR1 reads SEHNR; CDR2 reads FQNEAQ (reference sequence). This CDR3 region has 17 residues. The CDR3 DNA reads as TGTGCCAGCAGCTCCCGACTGGCGGACGGGAACACAGATACGCAGTATTTT. This sequence encodes CASSSRLADGNTDTQYF.

The J gene is TRBJ2-1, the V gene TRBV13; 7 bases line up with TRBD2. The CDR3 runs 15 residues. Per germline, CDR1 PRHDT and CDR2 FYEKMQ (reference sequence). V was pared by 5 bases and J by 3 bases, with 7 bases of the junction left unmatched. The CDR3 coding sequence is TGTGCCAGCAGCCGCTCGGGACTACTCTACAATGAGCAGTTCTTC. It codes for CASSRSGLLYNEQFF.

This clone was detected a few times. The chain uses TRBV5-5 and TRBJ1-1; D call uncertain. Trimming took 4 bases from V and 2 from J, leaving 9 bases between them. This CDR3 spans 13 amino acids. Germline CDR1 reads SGHKS; CDR2 reads YYEKEE (reference sequence). CDR3 region: CASSNHRNTEAFF. The CDR3 DNA follows: TGTGCCAGCAGCAATCACAGAAACACTGAAGCTTTCTTT.

The chain joins TRBV11-3 to TRBJ2-3; tentatively, D is TRBD2 (5 bases). Per germline, CDR1 SGHNT and CDR2 YENEEA. The CDR3 has 15 residues. The ends were cut back, 4 bases at V and 1 base at J, with 12 bases in the middle. The CDR3 loop reads CASSSSLGGTDTQYF. CDR3 bases: TGTGCCAGCAGCTCCTCCCTGGGAGGCACAGATACGCAGTATTTT. The full variable domain, its missing parts supplied by reference TRBV11-3 and TRBJ2-3, is EAGVVQSPRYKIIEKKQPVAFWCNPISGHNTLYWYLQNLGQGPELLIRYENEEAVDDSQLPKDRFSAERLKGVDSTLKIQPAELGDSAVYLCASSSSLGGTDTQYFGPGTRLTVL.

Only a few counts were recorded for this clone. V is TRBV15 and J is TRBJ1-5, with TRBD1 matching over 7 bases. V was clipped by 3 bases and J by 0 bases; unmatched bases: 8. The CDR3 has 17 amino acids. Germline CDR1 reads LNHNV; CDR2 reads YYDKDF (reference sequence). CDR3 amino acids: CATSRRDRTHSNQPQHF. The CDR3 DNA follows: TGTGCCACCAGCAGGCGGGACAGAACCCATAGCAATCAGCCCCAGCATTTT.

The chain has TRBV9 and TRBJ2-1; 9 nucleotides line up with TRBD2. The CDR3 sequence is 17 residues long. CDR1 SGDLS and CDR2 YYNGEE come from the germline V gene. V was pared by 4 bases and J by 0 bases, with 8 bases of the junction left unmatched. DNA for the CDR3: TGTGCCAGCAGCCCTCAGAGCGGGAGGAGCTCCTACAATGAGCAGTTCTTC. It translates to CASSPQSGRSSYNEQFF.

This clone appeared once. This chain uses TRBV11-2 with TRBJ1-4; no reliable D call. This CDR3 is 13 amino acids long. Trimming removed 2 bases at V and 6 bases at J, with 7 bases between. Germline V gene sequence: CDR1 SGHAT, CDR2 FQNNGV. The CDR3 sequence: CASSLNTDEKLFF. CDR3 DNA sequence: TGTGCCAGCAGCTTAAATACGGATGAAAAACTGTTTTTT.